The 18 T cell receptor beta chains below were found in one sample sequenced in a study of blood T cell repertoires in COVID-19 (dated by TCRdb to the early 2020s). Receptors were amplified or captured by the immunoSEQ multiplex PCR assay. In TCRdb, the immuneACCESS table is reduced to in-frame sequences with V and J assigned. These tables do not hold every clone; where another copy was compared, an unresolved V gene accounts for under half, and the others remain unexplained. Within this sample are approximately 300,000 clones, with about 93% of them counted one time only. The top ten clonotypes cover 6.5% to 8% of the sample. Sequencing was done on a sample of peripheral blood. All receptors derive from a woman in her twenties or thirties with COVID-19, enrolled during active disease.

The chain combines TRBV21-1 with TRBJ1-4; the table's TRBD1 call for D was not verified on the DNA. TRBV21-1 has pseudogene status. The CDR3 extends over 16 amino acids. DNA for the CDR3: TGTGCCAGCAGCCCGGGGACAGGTTCCCAACCGGGAAAACTGTTTTTT. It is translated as CASSPGTGSQPGKLFF.

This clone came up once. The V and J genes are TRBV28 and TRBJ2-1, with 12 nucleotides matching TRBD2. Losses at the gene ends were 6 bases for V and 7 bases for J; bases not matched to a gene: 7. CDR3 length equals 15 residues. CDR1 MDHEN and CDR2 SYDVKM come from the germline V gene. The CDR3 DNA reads TGTGCCAGCAGGTCAGGACTAGCGGGATTAAATGAGCAGTTCTTC. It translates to CASRSGLAGLNEQFF. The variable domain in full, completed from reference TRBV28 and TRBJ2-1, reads DVKVTQSSRYLVKRTGEKVFLECVQDMDHENMFWYRQDPGLGLRLIYFSYDVKMKEKGDIPEGYSVSREKKERFSLILESASTNQTSMYLCASRSGLAGLNEQFFGPGTRLTVL.

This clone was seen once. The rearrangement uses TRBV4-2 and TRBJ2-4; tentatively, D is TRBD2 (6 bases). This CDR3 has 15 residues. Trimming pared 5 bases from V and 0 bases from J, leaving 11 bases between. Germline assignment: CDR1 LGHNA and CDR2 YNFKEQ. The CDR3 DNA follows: TGTGCCAGCAGCTCATGGAGGGAAGCCAAAAACATTCAGTACTTC. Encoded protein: CASSSWREAKNIQYF.

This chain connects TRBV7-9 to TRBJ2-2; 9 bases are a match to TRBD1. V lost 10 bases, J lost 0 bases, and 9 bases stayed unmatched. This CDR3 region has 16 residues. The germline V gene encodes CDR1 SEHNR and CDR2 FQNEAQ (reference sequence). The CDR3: CATASNRGPNTGELFF. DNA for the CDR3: TGTGCCACAGCTTCTAACAGGGGGCCGAACACCGGGGAGCTGTTTTTT.

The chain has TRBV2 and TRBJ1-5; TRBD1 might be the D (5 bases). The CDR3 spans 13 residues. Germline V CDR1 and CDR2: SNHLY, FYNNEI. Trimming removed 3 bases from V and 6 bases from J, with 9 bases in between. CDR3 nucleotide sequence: TGTGCCAGCAGTGACCTCAGGGCTCAGCCCCAGCATTTT. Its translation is CASSDLRAQPQHF. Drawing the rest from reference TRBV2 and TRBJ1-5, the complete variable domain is EPEVTQTPSHQVTQMGQEVILRCVPISNHLYFYWYRQILGQKVEFLVSFYNNEISEKSEIFDDQFSVERPDGSNFTLKIRSTKLEDSAMYFCASSDLRAQPQHFGDGTRLSIL.

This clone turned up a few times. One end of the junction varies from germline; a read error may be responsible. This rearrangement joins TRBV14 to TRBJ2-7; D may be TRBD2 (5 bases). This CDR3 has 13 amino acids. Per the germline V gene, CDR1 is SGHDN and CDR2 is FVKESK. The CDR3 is CASSGRQDFPLNF. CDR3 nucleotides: TGTGCCAGCAGCGGACGCCAGGACTTCCCTTTAAACTTC. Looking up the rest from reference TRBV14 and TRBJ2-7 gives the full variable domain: EAGVTQFPSHSVIEKGQTVTLRCDPISGHDNLYWYRRVMGKEIKFLLHFVKESKQDESGMPNNRFLAERTGGTYSTLKVQPAELEDSGVYFCASSGRQDFPLNFGPGTRLTVT.

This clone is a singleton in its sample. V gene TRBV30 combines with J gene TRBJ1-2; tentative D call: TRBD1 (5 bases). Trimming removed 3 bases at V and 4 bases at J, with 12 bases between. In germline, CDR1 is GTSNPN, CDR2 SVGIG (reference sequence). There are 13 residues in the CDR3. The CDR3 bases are TGTGCCTGGAGAGCCGGGACTGTCTATGGCTACACCTTC. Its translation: CAWRAGTVYGYTF.

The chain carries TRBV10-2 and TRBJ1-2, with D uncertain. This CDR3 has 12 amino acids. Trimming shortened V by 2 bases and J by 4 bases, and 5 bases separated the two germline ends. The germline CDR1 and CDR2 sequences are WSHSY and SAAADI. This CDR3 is CASSERSYGYTF. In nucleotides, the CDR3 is TGCGCCAGCAGTGAGAGGAGCTATGGCTACACCTTC.

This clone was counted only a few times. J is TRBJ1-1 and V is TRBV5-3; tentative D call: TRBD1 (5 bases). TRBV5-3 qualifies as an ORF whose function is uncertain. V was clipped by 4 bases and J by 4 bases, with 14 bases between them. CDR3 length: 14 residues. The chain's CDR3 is CARSPGGGFTEAFF. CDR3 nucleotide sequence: TGTGCCAGAAGCCCTGGGGGGGGATTCACTGAAGCTTTCTTT.

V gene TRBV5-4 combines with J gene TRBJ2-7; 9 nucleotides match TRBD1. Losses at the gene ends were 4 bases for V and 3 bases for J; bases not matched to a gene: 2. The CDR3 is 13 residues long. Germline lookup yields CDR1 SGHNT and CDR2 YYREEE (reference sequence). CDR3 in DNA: TGTGCCAGCAGCCGACAGGGGGTCTACGAGCAGTACTTC. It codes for CASSRQGVYEQYF.

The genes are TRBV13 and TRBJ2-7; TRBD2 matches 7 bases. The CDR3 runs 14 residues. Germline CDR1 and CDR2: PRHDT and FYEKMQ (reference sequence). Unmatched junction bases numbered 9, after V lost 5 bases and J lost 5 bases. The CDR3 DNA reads TGTGCCAGCAGCCTGGGAGGGGAGCTCGACGAGCAGTACTTC. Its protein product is CASSLGGELDEQYF.

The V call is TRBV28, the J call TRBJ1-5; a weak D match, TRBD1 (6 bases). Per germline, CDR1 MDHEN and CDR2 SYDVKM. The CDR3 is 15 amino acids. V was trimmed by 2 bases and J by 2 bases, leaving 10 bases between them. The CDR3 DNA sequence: TGTGCCAGCAGTTTAGGGTCAGGGGGCAATCAGCCCCAGCATTTT. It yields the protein CASSLGSGGNQPQHF.

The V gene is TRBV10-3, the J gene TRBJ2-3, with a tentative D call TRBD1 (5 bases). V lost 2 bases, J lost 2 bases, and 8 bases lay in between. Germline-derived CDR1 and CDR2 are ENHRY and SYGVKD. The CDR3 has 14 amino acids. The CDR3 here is CAISEEDNTDTQYF. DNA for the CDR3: TGTGCCATCAGTGAGGAGGACAACACAGATACGCAGTATTTT.

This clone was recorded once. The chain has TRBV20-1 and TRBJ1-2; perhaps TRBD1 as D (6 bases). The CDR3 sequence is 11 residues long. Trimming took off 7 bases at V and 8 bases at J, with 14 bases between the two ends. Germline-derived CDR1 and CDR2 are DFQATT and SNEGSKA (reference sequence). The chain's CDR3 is CSGPTGTGYTF. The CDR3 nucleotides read TGCAGTGGCCCGACAGGCACAGGCTACACCTTC.

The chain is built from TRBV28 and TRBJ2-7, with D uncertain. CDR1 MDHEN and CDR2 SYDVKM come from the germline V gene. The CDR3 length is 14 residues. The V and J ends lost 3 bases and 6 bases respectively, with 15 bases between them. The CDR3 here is CASSFSGYPSEQYF. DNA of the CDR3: TGTGCCAGCAGTTTCTCCGGGTACCCCTCCGAGCAGTACTTC.

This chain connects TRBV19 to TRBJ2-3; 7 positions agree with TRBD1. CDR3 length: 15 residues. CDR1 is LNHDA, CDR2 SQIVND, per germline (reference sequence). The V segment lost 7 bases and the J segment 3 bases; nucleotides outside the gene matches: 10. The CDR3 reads CASNSGTVRTDTQYF. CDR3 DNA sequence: TGTGCCAGTAACTCCGGGACAGTAAGAACAGATACGCAGTATTTT. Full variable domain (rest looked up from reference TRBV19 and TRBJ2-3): DGGITQSPKYLFRKEGQNVTLSCEQNLNHDAMYWYRQDPGQGLRLIYYSQIVNDFQKGDIAEGYSVSREKKESFPLTVTSAQKNPTAFYLCASNSGTVRTDTQYFGPGTRLTVL.

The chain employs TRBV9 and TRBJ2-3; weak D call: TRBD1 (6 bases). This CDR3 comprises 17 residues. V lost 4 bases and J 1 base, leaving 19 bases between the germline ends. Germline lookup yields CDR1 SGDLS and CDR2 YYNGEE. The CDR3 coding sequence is TGTGCCAGCAGCCCAGGTGGGACATGGAGTGGCACAGATACGCAGTATTTT. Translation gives CASSPGGTWSGTDTQYF.

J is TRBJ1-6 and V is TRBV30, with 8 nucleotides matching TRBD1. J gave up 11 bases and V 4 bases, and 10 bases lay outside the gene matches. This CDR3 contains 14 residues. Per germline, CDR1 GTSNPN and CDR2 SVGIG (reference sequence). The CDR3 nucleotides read TGTGCCTGGACCTTACAGGGGGGTTCGGCACCCCTCCACTTT. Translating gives CAWTLQGGSAPLHF.